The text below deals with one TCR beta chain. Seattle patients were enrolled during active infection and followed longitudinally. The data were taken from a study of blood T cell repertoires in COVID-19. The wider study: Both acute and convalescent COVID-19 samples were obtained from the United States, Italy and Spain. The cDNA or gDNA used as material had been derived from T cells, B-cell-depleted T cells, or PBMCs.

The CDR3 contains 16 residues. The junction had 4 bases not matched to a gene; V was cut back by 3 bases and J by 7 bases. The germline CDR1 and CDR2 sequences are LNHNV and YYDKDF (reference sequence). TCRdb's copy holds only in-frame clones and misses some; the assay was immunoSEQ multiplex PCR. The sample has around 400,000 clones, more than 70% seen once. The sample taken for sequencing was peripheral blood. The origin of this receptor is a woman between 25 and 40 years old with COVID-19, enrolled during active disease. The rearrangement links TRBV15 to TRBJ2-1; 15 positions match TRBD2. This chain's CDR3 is CATSRGLAGGRNEQFF. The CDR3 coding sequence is TGTGCCACCAGCAGGGGACTAGCGGGAGGTCGGAATGAGCAGTTCTTC. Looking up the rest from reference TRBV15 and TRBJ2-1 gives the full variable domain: DAMVIQNPRYQVTQFGKPVTLSCSQTLNHNVMYWYQQKSSQAPKLLFHYYDKDFNNEADTPDNFQSRRPNTSFCFLDIRSPGLGDTAMYLCATSRGLAGGRNEQFFGPGTRLTVL.